This T cell receptor (beta chain) is from a study of T cells expressing NK-cell markers. Study overall: Just one sequenced donor of eight was HCMV-seronegative, while seven were seropositive. The study, taken as a whole, reports: These clonotypes additionally ranked first within the CD3+CD56-NKG2C+ fraction of a handful of donors. What remained unclear was the HCMV specificity of expanded NKG2C+ T cell clones.

As to this clonotype: What it binds is not known.

TCRdb processed the 5' RACE reads again and assigns one entry to each CDR3 protein, with no DNA. The sample data list 500,000 to 700,000 distinct CDR3 sequences. The germline CDR1 and CDR2 sequences are LGHDT and YNNKEL (reference sequence). The length of the CDR3 is 15 residues. Sequencing was carried out using blood T cells: a sorted CD56 or NKG2C T cell subset, CD4+ or CD8+ T cells, or bulk PBMC T cells (not recorded which). The V call is TRBV3-1, the J call TRBJ2-3; TCRdb proposes TRBD2, but this gene call is untestable without DNA. The receptor was derived from a man in his late teens or twenties in good health. CDR3 sequence: CASSQEGPGTDTQYF.